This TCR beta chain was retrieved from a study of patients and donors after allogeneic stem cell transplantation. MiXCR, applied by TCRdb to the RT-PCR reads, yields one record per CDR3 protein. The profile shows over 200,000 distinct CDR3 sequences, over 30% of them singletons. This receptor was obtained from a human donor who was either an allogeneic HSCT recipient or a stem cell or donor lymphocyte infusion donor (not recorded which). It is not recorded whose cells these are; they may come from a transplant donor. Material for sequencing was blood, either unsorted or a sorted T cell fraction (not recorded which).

Here the CDR3 DNA reads TGCGCCAGCAGTGAGGCGAACACTGAAGCTTTCTTT. It yields the protein CASSEANTEAFF. The gene calls are TRBV10-2 and TRBJ1-1; D remains unclear. V lost 2 bases, J lost 1 base, and 2 bases lay in between. The germline CDR1 and CDR2 sequences are WSHSY and SAAADI. This CDR3 spans 12 amino acids.